This TCR beta chain was profiled in a study of T cells after yellow fever vaccination. Findings of the study overall: In FACS-sorted repertoires, abundant clonotypes from the bulk population could appear as contaminants.

In the case of this clonotype: Its antigen remains unknown.

TCRdb re-derived calls from the 5' RACE reads in MiXCR, one entry per CDR3 protein. This table holds hundreds of thousands of distinct CDR3 sequences, roughly an eighth found once. V shed 2 bases and J shed 4 bases, with 12 bases lying between them. Germline V gene data show CDR1 as SGHTA and CDR2 as FQGNSA. The CDR3 has 15 amino acids. This specimen was PBMCs, taken on the day of the yellow fever booster vaccination. The genes are TRBV7-2 and TRBJ2-1; D may be TRBD2 (5 bases). The sequence was collected from a man aged 25 to 45 who received the YFV17D yellow fever vaccine. In nucleotides, the CDR3 is TGTGCCAGCAGCTTACAAGGACTGCTATACAATGAGCAGTTCTTC. Translation gives CASSLQGLLYNEQFF.